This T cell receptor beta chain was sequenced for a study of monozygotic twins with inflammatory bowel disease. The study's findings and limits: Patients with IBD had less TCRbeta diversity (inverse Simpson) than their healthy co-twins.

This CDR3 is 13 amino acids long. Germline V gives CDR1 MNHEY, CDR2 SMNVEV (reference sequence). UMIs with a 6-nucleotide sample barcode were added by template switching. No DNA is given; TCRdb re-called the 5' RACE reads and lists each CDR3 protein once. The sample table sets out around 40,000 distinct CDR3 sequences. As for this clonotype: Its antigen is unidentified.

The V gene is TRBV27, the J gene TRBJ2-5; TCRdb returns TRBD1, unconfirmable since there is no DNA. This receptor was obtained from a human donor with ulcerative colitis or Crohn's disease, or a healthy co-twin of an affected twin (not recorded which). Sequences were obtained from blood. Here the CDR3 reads CASKPGGRETQYF.